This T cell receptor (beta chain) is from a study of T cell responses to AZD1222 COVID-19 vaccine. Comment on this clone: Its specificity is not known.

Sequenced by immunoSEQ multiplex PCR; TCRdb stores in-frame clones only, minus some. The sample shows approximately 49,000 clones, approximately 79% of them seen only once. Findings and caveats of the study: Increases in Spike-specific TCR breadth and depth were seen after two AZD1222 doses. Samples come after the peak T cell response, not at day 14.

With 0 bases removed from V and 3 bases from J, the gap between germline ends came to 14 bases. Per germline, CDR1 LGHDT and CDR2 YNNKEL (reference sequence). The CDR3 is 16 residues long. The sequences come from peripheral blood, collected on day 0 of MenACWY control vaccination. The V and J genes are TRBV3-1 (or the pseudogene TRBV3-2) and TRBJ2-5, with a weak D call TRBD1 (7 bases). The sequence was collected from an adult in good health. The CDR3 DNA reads TGTGCCAGCAGCCAAGAGCCCGCAGGGGGGAAAGAGACCCAGTACTTC. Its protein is CASSQEPAGGKETQYF.